This TCR beta chain stems from a study of shared clonotypes between healthy human individuals. The ends were cut back, 5 bases at V and 0 bases at J, with 7 bases in the middle. This CDR3 contains 13 residues. Germline CDR1 and CDR2: MDHEN and SYDVKM. The method was immunoSEQ multiplex PCR; TCRdb's version includes in-frame clones alone and lacks a portion of them. The repertoire holds about 340,000 clones, with around 79% as singletons. Whole-study findings and limits: Measured sharing among donors was expected to vary with sequencing depth. Relative to their counterparts shared across all four donors, non-shared clonotypes exhibited diminished generation probabilities.

As concerns this clone: Its specificity is unknown.

The sequence derives from a young man in good health. The chain uses TRBV28 and TRBJ1-1, with D perhaps TRBD1 (5 bases). Sequencing was done on a sample of memory CD4+ T cells sorted from blood. Subset described: CD45RA-negative fraction. In DNA form, the CDR3 reads TGTGCCAGCAGTATACAGGTGAACACTGAAGCTTTCTTT. Translated: CASSIQVNTEAFF.